This T cell receptor (beta chain) was documented in a study of T cells in Graves' hyperthyroidism and ophthalmopathy. Study outcomes and limitations: Also found in blood were most expanded thyroid clonotypes above 0.001.

Amplified regions were TCR beta CDR3 sequences from RNA transcripts. A set of HTBI primers served as the primers for a first-round RT-PCR of the TCR CDR3. TCRdb recomputed calls from the multiplex PCR reads with MiXCR, one row per CDR3 protein. The sample shows about 640,000 distinct CDR3 sequences, less than 25% of them seen only once. This clonotype was observed a handful of times. Its specificity is unknown. At least 3 on the Clinical Activity Score was recorded for ophthalmopathy patients, who also had NOSPECS grade at least 4 and duration under 3 months. The sample was blood. This receptor was taken from a young man with Graves' ophthalmopathy.

CDR3 sequence: CASSDTSYEQYF. The CDR3 DNA sequence: TGCGCCAGCAGTGATACCTCCTACGAGCAGTACTTC. This chain uses TRBV10-1 with TRBJ2-7; D gene ambiguous. Deletions cut 3 bases from V and 0 bases from J, with 3 bases between. CDR1 WNHNN and CDR2 SYGVQD come from the germline V gene (reference sequence). The CDR3 length is 12 residues.